This T cell receptor beta chain was identified in a study of CD8+ T cells in alopecia areata. Study findings and constraints: Amid tofacitinib therapy, many expanded lesional clones stayed present in scalp and blood. For baseline CD8+ expansion, any link to response stays uncertain with one nonresponder.

On this clone: Its target is not known.

The sample's treatment: oral pan-JAK inhibitor, 5-10 mg twice daily. Sequencing relied on a cDNA template that was reverse transcribed from extracted RNA. Clones were sequenced by immunoSEQ multiplex PCR, and TCRdb holds only the in-frame ones, with some missing. Among over 150,000 clones listed, 55% to 75% were seen once. The material sequenced was CD4+ T cells sorted from blood, taken at week 24, from a patient treated with tofacitinib. The source of this sequence is a human donor with alopecia areata.

The CDR3 nucleotides are TGTGCCAGCAGTTCGACAGGTGAATACGAGCAGTACTTC. Its protein product is CASSSTGEYEQYF. V usage is TRBV6-5 and J usage is TRBJ2-7; D might be TRBD1 (6 bases). Germline V lookup: CDR1 MNHEY, CDR2 SVGAGI. V shed 4 bases and J shed 4 bases, with 11 bases lying between them. The CDR3 length is 13 residues.